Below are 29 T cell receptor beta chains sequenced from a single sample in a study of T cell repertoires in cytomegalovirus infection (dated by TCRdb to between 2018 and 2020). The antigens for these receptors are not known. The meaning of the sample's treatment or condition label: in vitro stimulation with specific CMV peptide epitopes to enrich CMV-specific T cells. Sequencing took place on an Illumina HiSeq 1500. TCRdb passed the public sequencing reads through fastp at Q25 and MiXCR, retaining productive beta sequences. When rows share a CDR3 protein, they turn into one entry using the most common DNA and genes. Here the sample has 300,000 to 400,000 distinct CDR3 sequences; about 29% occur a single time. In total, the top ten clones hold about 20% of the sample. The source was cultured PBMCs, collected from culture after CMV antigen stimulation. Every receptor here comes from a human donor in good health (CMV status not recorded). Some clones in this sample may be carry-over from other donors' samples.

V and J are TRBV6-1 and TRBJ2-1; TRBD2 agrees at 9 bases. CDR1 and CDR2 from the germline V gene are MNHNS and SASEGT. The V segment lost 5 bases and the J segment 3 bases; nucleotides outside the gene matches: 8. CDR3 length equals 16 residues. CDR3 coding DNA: TGTGCCAGCAGTTTTGGCGGGGGGGGGGGCTACAATGAGCAGTTCTTC. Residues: CASSFGGGGGYNEQFF.

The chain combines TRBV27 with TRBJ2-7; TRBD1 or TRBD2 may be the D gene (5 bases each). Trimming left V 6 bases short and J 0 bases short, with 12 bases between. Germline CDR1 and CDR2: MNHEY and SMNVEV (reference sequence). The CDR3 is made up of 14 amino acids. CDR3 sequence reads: CASRRDGSSYEQYF. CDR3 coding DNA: TGTGCCAGCAGACGGGACGGTAGCTCCTACGAGCAGTACTTC.

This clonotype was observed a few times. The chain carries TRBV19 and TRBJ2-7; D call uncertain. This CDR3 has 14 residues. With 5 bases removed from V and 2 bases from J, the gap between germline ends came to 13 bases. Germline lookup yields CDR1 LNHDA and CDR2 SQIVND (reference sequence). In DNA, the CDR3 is TGTGCCAGTAGTGAGCCAACAGAGACCTACGAGCAGTACTTC. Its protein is CASSEPTETYEQYF.

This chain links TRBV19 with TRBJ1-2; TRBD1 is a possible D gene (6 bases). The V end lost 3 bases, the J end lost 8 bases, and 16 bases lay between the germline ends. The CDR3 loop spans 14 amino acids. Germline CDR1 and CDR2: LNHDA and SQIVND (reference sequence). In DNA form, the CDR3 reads TGTGCCAGTAGTATCTTAGCCGGGACACAAGGCTACACCTTC. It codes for CASSILAGTQGYTF.

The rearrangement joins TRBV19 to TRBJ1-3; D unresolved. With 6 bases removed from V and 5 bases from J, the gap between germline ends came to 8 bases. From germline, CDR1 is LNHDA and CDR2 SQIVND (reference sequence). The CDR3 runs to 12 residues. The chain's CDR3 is CASSGQRNTIYF. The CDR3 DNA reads TGTGCCAGTAGCGGGCAGCGAAACACCATATATTTT. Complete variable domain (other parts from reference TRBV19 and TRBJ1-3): DGGITQSPKYLFRKEGQNVTLSCEQNLNHDAMYWYRQDPGQGLRLIYYSQIVNDFQKGDIAEGYSVSREKKESFPLTVTSAQKNPTAFYLCASSGQRNTIYFGEGSWLTVV.

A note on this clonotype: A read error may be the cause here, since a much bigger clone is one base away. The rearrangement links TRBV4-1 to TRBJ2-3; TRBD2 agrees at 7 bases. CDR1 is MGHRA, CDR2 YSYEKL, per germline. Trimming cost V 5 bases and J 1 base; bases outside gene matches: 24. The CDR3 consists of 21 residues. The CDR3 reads CASSWRLGLAAGRVGTDTQYF. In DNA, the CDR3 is TGCGCCAGCAGCTGGCGACTCGGGCTAGCTGCAGGGAGGGTCGGCACAGATACGCAGTATTTT.

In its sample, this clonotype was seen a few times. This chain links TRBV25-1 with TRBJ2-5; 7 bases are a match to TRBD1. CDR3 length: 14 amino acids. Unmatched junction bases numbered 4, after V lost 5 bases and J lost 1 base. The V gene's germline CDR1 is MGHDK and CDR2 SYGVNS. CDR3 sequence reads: CASSFRDSQETQYF. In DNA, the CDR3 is TGTGCCAGCAGTTTCCGGGACAGCCAAGAGACCCAGTACTTC.

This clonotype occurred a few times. The DNA for the CDR3 is TGTGCCAGCAGCTGGCCGGGACTCCTAAATGATGGCTACACCTTC. Encoded protein: CASSWPGLLNDGYTF. The chain has TRBV7-9 and TRBJ1-2, with D maybe TRBD1 (5 bases). The CDR3 has 15 residues. CDR1 is SEHNR and CDR2 is FQNEAQ in the germline V gene (reference sequence). V lost 4 bases to trimming and J lost 6 bases, with 18 bases between them.

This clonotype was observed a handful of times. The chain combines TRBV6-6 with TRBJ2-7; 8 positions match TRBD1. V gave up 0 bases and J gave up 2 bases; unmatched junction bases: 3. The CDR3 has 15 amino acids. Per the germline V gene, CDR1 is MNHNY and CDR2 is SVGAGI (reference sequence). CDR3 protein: CASSYSRGQAYEQYF. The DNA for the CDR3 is TGTGCCAGCAGTTACTCGAGGGGACAGGCCTACGAGCAGTACTTC.

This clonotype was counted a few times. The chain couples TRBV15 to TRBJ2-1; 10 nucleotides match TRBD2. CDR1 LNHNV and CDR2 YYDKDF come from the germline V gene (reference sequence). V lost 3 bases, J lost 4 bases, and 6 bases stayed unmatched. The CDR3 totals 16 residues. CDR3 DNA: TGTGCCACCAGCAGCGGAGCTAGCGGGGGATACAATGAGCAGTTCTTC. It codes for CATSSGASGGYNEQFF.

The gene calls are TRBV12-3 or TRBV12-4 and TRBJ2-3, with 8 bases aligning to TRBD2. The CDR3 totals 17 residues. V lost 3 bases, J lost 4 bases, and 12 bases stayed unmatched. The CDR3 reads CASSFNSGSQGADTQYF. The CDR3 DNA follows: TGTGCCAGCAGTTTTAACAGCGGGAGCCAAGGTGCAGATACGCAGTATTTT.

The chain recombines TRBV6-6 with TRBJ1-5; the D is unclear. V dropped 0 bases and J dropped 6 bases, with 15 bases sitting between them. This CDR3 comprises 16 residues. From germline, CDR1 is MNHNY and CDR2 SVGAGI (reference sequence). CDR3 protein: CASSYSSQGPRQPQHF. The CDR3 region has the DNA TGTGCCAGCAGTTACTCGAGTCAAGGGCCCCGTCAGCCCCAGCATTTT.

The CDR3 DNA reads as TGTGCCAGCAGTGACGGGACAGGGGTCCAAGAACGGGAGTTCTTC. Protein: CASSDGTGVQEREFF. The chain has TRBV6-1 and TRBJ2-1; 10 nucleotides agree with TRBD1. The CDR3 is 15 amino acids. Per the germline V gene, CDR1 is MNHNS and CDR2 is SASEGT. Trimming cost V 3 bases and J 14 bases; bases outside gene matches: 13.

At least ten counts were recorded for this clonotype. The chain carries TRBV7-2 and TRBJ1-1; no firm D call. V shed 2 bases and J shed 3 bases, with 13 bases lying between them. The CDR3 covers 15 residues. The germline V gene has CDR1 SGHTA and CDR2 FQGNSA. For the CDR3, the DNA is TGTGCCAGCAGCTTATGGGAGGGTTTCGACACTGAAGCTTTCTTT. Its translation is CASSLWEGFDTEAFF.

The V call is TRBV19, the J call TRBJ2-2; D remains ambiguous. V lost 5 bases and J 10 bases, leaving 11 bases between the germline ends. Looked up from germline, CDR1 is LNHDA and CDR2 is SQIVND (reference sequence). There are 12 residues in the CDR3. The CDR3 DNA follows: TGTGCCAGTAGTTCCCCATGGGAGGAGCTGTTTTTT. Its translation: CASSSPWEELFF.

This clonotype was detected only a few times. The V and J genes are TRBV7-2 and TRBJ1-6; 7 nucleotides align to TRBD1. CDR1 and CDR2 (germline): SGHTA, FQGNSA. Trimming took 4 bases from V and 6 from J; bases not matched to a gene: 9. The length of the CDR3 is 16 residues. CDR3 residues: CASSSKRQGSNSPLHF. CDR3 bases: TGTGCCAGCAGCTCAAAGAGACAGGGCTCTAATTCACCCCTCCACTTT.

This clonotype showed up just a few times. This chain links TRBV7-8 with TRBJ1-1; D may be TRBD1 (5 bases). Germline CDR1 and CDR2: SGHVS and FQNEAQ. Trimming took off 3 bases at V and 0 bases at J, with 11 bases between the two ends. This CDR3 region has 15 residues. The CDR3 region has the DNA TGTGCCAGCAGCTTCGACCTGGGACTGAACACTGAAGCTTTCTTT. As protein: CASSFDLGLNTEAFF.

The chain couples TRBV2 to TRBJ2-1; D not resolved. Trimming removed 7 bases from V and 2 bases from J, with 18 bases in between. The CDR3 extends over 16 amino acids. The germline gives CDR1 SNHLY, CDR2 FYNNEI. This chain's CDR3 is CASTLESQVPYNEQFF. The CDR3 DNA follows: TGTGCCAGCACCCTAGAGTCCCAGGTTCCCTACAATGAGCAGTTCTTC.

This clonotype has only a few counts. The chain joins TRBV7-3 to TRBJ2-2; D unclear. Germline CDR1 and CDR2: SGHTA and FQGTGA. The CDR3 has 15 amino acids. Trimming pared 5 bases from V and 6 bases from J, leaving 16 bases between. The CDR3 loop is CASSPPSGGAGELFF. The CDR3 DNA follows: TGTGCCAGCAGCCCGCCGTCCGGTGGGGCCGGGGAGCTGTTTTTT.

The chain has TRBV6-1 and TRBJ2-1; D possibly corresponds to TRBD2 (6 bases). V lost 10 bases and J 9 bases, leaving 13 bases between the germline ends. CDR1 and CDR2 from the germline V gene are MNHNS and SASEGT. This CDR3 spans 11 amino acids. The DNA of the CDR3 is TGTGCCACCTTGACTAGTCTTGAGCAGTTCTTC. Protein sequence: CATLTSLEQFF.

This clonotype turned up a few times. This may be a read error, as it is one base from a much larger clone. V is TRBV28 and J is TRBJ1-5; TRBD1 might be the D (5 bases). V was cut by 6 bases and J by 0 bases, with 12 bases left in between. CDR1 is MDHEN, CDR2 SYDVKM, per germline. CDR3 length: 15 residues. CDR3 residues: CASSRDGYSNQPQHF. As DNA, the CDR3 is TGTGCCAGCAGCCGGGACGGATATAGCAATCAGCCCCAGCATTTT.

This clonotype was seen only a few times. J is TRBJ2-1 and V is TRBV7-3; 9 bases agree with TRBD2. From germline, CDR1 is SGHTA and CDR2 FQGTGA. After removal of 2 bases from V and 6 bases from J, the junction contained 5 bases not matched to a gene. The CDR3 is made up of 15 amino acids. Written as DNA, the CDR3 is TGTGCCAGCAGCTTATCCGCGGGAGGGCCCAATGAGCAGTTCTTC. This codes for CASSLSAGGPNEQFF.

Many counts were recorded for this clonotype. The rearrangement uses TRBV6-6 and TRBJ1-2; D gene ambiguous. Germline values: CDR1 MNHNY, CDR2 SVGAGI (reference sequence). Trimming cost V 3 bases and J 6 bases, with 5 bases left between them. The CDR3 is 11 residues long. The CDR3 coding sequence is TGTGCCAGCAGTTATGGGGATGGCTACACCTTC. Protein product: CASSYGDGYTF.

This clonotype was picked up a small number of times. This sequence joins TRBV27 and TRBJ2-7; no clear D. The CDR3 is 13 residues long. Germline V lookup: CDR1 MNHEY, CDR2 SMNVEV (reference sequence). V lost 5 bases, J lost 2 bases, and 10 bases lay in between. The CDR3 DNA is TGTGCCAGCAGTAAGGACCTAACCTACGAGCAGTACTTC. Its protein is CASSKDLTYEQYF.

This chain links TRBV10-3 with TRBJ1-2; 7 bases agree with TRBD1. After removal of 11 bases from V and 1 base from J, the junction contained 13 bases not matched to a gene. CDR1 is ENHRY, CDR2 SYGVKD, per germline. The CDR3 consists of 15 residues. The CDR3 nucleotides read TGTGCCGCATTTACCACCACAGGGGTTAACTATGGCTACACCTTC. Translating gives CAAFTTTGVNYGYTF.

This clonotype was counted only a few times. CDR3 coding DNA: TGTGCCAGTAGTTCCCCCGAGGGGGCTGAAGCTTTCTTT. This codes for CASSSPEGAEAFF. The genes are TRBV19 and TRBJ1-1, with D tentatively TRBD1 (6 bases). Germline V lookup: CDR1 LNHDA, CDR2 SQIVND (reference sequence). V lost 5 bases, J lost 6 bases, and 13 bases lay in between. This CDR3 is 13 amino acids long.

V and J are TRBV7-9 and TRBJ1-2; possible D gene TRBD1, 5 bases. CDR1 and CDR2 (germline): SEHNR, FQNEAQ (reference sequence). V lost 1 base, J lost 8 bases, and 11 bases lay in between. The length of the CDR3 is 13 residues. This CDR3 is CASSLGAGKGYTF. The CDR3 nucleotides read TGTGCCAGCAGCTTAGGGGCAGGGAAAGGCTACACCTTC.

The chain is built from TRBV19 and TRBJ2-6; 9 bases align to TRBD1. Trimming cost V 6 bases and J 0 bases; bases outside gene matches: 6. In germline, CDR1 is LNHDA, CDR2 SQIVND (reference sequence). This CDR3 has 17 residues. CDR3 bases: TGTGCCAGTAGCGGACAGGGGAGGAGCTCTGGGGCCAACGTCCTGACTTTC. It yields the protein CASSGQGRSSGANVLTF.

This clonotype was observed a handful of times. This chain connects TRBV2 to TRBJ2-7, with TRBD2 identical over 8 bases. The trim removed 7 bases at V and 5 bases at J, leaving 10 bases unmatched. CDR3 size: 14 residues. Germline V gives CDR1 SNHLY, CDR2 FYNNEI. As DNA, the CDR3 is TGTGCCAGCATGTACGGACTAGCTCTCCACGAGCAGTACTTC. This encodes CASMYGLALHEQYF.